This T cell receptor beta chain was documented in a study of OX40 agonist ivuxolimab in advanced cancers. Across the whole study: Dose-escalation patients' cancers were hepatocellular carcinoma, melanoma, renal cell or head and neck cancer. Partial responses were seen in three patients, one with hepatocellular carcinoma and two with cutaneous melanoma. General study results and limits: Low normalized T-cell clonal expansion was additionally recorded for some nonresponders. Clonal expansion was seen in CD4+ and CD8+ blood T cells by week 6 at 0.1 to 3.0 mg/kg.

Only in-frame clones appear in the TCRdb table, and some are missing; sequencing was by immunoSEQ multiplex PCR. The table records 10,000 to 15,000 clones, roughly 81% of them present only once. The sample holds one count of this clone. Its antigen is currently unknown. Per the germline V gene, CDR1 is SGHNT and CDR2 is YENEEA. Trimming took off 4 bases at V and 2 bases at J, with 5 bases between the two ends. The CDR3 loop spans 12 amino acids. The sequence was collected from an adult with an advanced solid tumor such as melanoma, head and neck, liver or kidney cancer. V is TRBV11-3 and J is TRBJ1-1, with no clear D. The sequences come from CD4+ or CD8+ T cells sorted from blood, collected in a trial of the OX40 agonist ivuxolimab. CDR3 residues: CASSWGNTEAFF. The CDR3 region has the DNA TGTGCCAGCAGCTGGGGAAACACTGAAGCTTTCTTT.